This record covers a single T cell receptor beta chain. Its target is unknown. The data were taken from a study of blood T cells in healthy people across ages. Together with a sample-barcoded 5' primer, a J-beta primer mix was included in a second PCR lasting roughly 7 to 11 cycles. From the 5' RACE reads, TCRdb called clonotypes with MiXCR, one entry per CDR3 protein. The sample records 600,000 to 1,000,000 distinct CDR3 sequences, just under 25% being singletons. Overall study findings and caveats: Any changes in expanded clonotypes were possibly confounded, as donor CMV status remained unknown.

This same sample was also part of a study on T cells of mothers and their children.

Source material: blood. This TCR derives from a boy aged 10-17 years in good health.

This CDR3 reads CASSLDFRGPNVLTF. The CDR3, as DNA: TGCGCCAGCAGCTTGGATTTTAGGGGGCCCAACGTCCTGACTTTC. The chain uses TRBV5-1 and TRBJ2-6; 7 bases align to TRBD1. The CDR3 spans 15 residues. Germline V gives CDR1 SGHRS, CDR2 YFSETQ. V lost 0 bases and J lost 8; bases outside the gene matches: 5.